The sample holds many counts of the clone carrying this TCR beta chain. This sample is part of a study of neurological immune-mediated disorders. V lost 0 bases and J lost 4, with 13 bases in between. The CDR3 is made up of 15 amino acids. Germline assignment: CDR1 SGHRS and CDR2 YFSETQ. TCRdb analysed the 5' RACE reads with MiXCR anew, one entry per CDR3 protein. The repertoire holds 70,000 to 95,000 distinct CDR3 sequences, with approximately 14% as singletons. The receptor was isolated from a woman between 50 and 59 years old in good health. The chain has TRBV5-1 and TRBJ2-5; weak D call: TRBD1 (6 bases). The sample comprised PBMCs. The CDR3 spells CASSLELWGPETQYF. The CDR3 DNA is TGCGCCAGCAGCTTGGAGTTGTGGGGGCCAGAGACCCAGTACTTC. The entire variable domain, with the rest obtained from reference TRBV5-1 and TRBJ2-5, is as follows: KAGVTQTPRYLIKTRGQQVTLSCSPISGHRSVSWYQQTPGQGLQFLFEYFSETQRNKGNFPGRFSGRQFSNSRSEMNVSTLELGDSALYLCASSLELWGPETQYFGPGTRLLVL.